One and the same sample provided the 31 T cell receptor beta chains below, sequenced in a study of T cells in Graves' hyperthyroidism and ophthalmopathy. The source material, RNA transcripts, was used to amplify TCR beta CDR3 regions. HTBI primers were employed in a first-round RT-PCR of the TCR CDR3. Each CDR3 protein is one row after TCRdb ran MiXCR on the multiplex PCR reads. Of 800,000 or so distinct CDR3 sequences listed, 35% to 45% are singletons. Sequencing was performed on blood. The receptors come from a young man with Graves' hyperthyroidism.

The rearrangement joins TRBV24-1 to TRBJ2-7; 10 bases are shared with TRBD2. CDR1 and CDR2 from the germline V gene are KGHDR and SFDVKD. Trimming at V came to 3 bases and at J to 0 bases, leaving 4 bases not matched to a gene. There are 16 residues in the CDR3. The CDR3 sequence: CATSDTPSGSSYEQYF. DNA for the CDR3: TGTGCCACCAGTGATACACCTAGCGGGAGCTCCTACGAGCAGTACTTC.

Note on this clonotype: A much larger clone lies one base from this, so it may be a read error. V is TRBV29-1 and J is TRBJ1-1; D not resolved. The CDR3 extends over 13 amino acids. Trimming removed 7 bases from V and 4 bases from J, with 16 bases in between. Germline assignment: CDR1 SQVTM and CDR2 ANQGSEA. Here the CDR3 reads CSGLIGFGTEAFF. The CDR3 DNA reads TGCAGCGGTTTGATAGGGTTCGGCACTGAAGCTTTCTTT. Together with reference TRBV29-1 and TRBJ1-1, the CDR3 gives the full variable domain: SAVISQKPSRDICQRGTSLTIQCQVDSQVTMMFWYRQQPGQSLTLIATANQGSEATYESGFVIDKFPISRPNLTFSTLTVSNMSPEDSSIYLCSGLIGFGTEAFFGQGTRLTVV.

The V gene is TRBV5-6, the J gene TRBJ2-7; 9 bases fit TRBD2. J lost 7 bases, V lost 1 base, and 3 bases had no gene match. The germline V gene has CDR1 SGHDT and CDR2 YYEEEE. There are 13 residues in the CDR3. CDR3 residues: CASSLTSGWEQYF. The CDR3 DNA follows: TGTGCCAGCAGCTTGACTAGCGGGTGGGAGCAGTACTTC.

The table lists this clonotype with many counts. In nucleotides, the CDR3 is TGTGCCAGCAGCATCGGACAGGGGAGATCGGCTGAAAAACTGTTTTTT. This translates into CASSIGQGRSAEKLFF. This rearrangement joins TRBV7-9 to TRBJ1-4, with TRBD1 matching 9 bases. Looked up from germline, CDR1 is SEHNR and CDR2 is FQNEAQ (reference sequence). J gave up 7 bases and V 5 bases, and 11 bases lay outside the gene matches. This CDR3 contains 16 residues. The whole variable domain, filled in from reference TRBV7-9 and TRBJ1-4, reads DTGVSQNPRHKITKRGQNVTFRCDPISEHNRLYWYRQTLGQGPEFLTYFQNEAQLEKSRLLSDRFSAERPKGSFSTLEIQRTEQGDSAMYLCASSIGQGRSAEKLFFGSGTQLSVL.

The gene calls are TRBV7-9 and TRBJ2-2; D unclear. Deletions cut 2 bases from V and 5 bases from J, with 9 bases between. This CDR3 comprises 14 residues. CDR1 SEHNR and CDR2 FQNEAQ come from the germline V gene (reference sequence). CDR3 coding DNA: TGTGCCAGCAGCTTAAACCCGGGTACCGGGGAGCTGTTTTTT. This codes for CASSLNPGTGELFF.

Comments on this clonotype: A much bigger clone sits one base away, suggesting this may be a read error. V is TRBV10-3 and J is TRBJ1-1; 7 bases align to TRBD1. CDR1 is ENHRY and CDR2 is SYGVKD in the germline V gene. V trimming: 6 bases; J trimming: 6 bases; junction bases outside the gene matches: 4. This CDR3 contains 12 residues. CDR3 loop: CAIRGGIPEAFF. In nucleotides, the CDR3 is TGTGCCATCAGAGGGGGCATCCCTGAAGCTTTCTTT.

A word on this clonotype: Just one base apart from a much larger clone, this may be a read error. The chain is built from TRBV19 and TRBJ1-2; D gene uncertain. Trimming cost V 10 bases and J 4 bases, with 13 bases left between them. Germline V gene lookup returns CDR1 LNHDA and CDR2 SQIVND (reference sequence). The CDR3 length is 12 residues. CDR3 sequence: CANRDPSYGYTF. The DNA of the CDR3 is TGTGCCAATAGAGATCCGTCCTATGGCTACACCTTC.

The chain carries TRBV27 and TRBJ1-5; tentative D call: TRBD1 (5 bases). V lost 3 bases and J 5 bases, leaving 8 bases between the germline ends. The CDR3 consists of 13 residues. Germline lookup yields CDR1 MNHEY and CDR2 SMNVEV (reference sequence). The CDR3 loop reads CASSFRVDQPQHF. The DNA for the CDR3 is TGTGCCAGCAGTTTCAGGGTTGATCAGCCCCAGCATTTT.

This clonotype has only a few counts. The chain is built from TRBV20-1 and TRBJ2-7, with 12 bases aligning to TRBD2. The CDR3 is made up of 14 amino acids. CDR1 is DFQATT and CDR2 is SNEGSKA in the germline V gene (reference sequence). The V and J ends lost 6 bases and 6 bases, in that order; junction bases with no gene match: 9. CDR3 coding DNA: TGCAGTGCAAATCGACTAGCGGGAGTGGGCGAGCAGTACTTC. Translating gives CSANRLAGVGEQYF.

The V call is TRBV5-1, the J call TRBJ1-2, with TRBD1 as a possible D gene (5 bases). Trimming cost V 4 bases and J 4 bases, with 17 bases left between them. This CDR3 region has 15 residues. Germline V gene lookup returns CDR1 SGHRS and CDR2 YFSETQ. In nucleotides, the CDR3 is TGCGCCAGCAGCGGGGGTGACGGGACTGTCTATGGCTACACCTTC. Translation: CASSGGDGTVYGYTF.

In its sample, this clonotype was seen many times. The chain employs TRBV20-1 and TRBJ2-5; D call uncertain. V lost 1 base, J lost 1 base, and 7 bases lay in between. From germline, CDR1 is DFQATT and CDR2 SNEGSKA (reference sequence). The CDR3 contains 13 residues. In DNA, the CDR3 is TGCAGTGCTAGAGTGACATTCCAAGAGACCCAGTACTTC. Protein: CSARVTFQETQYF.

This clonotype was recorded at least ten times. The chain has TRBV9 and TRBJ2-2; D gene ambiguous. V was trimmed by 2 bases and J by 1 base, leaving 9 bases between them. This CDR3 is 15 amino acids long. The germline V gene encodes CDR1 SGDLS and CDR2 YYNGEE. The DNA for the CDR3 is TGTGCCAGCAGCGTTTCCAGCCTGAACACCGGGGAGCTGTTTTTT. It yields the protein CASSVSSLNTGELFF.

The chain employs TRBV5-1 and TRBJ2-7; D is ambiguous. The CDR3 runs to 15 residues. Germline assignment: CDR1 SGHRS and CDR2 YFSETQ. Trimming cost V 4 bases and J 0 bases, with 14 bases left between them. The DNA of the CDR3 is TGCGCCAGCAGCGCCAACCAAGGCAGCTCCTACGAGCAGTACTTC. Translation: CASSANQGSSYEQYF.

This clonotype was seen a few times. The V gene is TRBV9, the J gene TRBJ2-5; D gene unclear. CDR3 length: 15 amino acids. Trimming cost V 4 bases and J 5 bases, with 18 bases left between them. CDR1 and CDR2 (germline): SGDLS, YYNGEE. As DNA, the CDR3 is TGTGCCAGCAGCCCTCGTATGGATCTGGTTGAGACCCAGTACTTC. It encodes CASSPRMDLVETQYF. The full variable domain, in which reference TRBV9 and TRBJ2-5 provide the parts outside the CDR3, is DSGVTQTPKHLITATGQRVTLRCSPRSGDLSVYWYQQSLDQGLQFLIQYYNGEERAKGNILERFSAQQFPDLHSELNLSSLELGDSALYFCASSPRMDLVETQYFGPGTRLLVL.

V is TRBV5-6 and J is TRBJ1-4; D ambiguous. The CDR3 consists of 13 residues. Deletions cut 4 bases from V and 7 bases from J, with 11 bases between. The germline V gene has CDR1 SGHDT and CDR2 YYEEEE. CDR3 in amino acids: CASSQSSGEKLFF. The CDR3, as DNA: TGTGCCAGCAGCCAAAGTTCCGGTGAAAAACTGTTTTTT.

The count of this clonotype is one. Since a much larger clone is just one base distant, this may be a read error. The chain uses TRBV14 and TRBJ1-1, with D possibly being TRBD1 (5 bases). Germline V CDR1 and CDR2: SGHDN, FVKESK. The CDR3 length is 16 residues. In DNA, the CDR3 is TGTGCCAGCAGCCAAGAAAGTGGGACTGACGGCACTGAAGCTTCCTTT. Protein sequence: CASSQESGTDGTEASF.

This clonotype was seen ten or more times. The rearrangement joins TRBV5-6 to TRBJ1-1; D not certain. The V and J ends lost 4 bases and 4 bases respectively, with 17 bases between them. From germline, CDR1 is SGHDT and CDR2 YYEEEE. This CDR3 contains 15 residues. The CDR3 protein is CASSVEMGRFTEAFF. In DNA form, the CDR3 reads TGTGCCAGCAGCGTGGAGATGGGAAGGTTCACTGAAGCTTTCTTT.

This clonotype was seen repeatedly, ten times or more. V gene TRBV7-8 combines with J gene TRBJ2-5; D might be TRBD2 (6 bases). V gave up 1 base and J gave up 5 bases, with 8 bases separating them. The CDR3 loop spans 13 amino acids. Germline V CDR1 and CDR2: SGHVS, FQNEAQ. The CDR3 nucleotides are TGTGCCAGCAGCTTAGGCGGGGTTGAGACCCAGTACTTC. Translation gives CASSLGGVETQYF. Variable domain in full (rest from reference TRBV7-8 and TRBJ2-5): GAGVSQSPRYKVAKRGQDVALRCDPISGHVSLFWYQQALGQGPEFLTYFQNEAQLDKSGLPSDRFFAERPEGSVSTLKIQRTQQEDSAVYLCASSLGGVETQYFGPGTRLLVL.

The chain couples TRBV12-3 or TRBV12-4 to TRBJ1-3; D is ambiguous. The ends were cut back, 5 bases at V and 6 bases at J, with 8 bases in the middle. This CDR3 has 12 residues. DNA for the CDR3: TGTGCCAGCAGTACAATCGAAAACACCATATATTTT. As protein: CASSTIENTIYF.

There are many counts of this clonotype. The chain has TRBV7-9 and TRBJ1-6; 10 nucleotides match TRBD1. The V and J ends lost 5 bases and 14 bases, in that order; junction bases with no gene match: 9. Germline V gene sequence: CDR1 SEHNR, CDR2 FQNEAQ (reference sequence). There are 14 residues in the CDR3. CDR3 loop: CASSAGQGSWALHF. DNA of the CDR3: TGTGCCAGCAGCGCGGGACAGGGGAGTTGGGCCCTCCACTTT.

This clonotype was seen ten or more times. This chain joins TRBV20-1 and TRBJ1-2; 10 bases line up with TRBD1. Germline CDR1 and CDR2: DFQATT and SNEGSKA (reference sequence). The V gene end was trimmed by 3 bases and the J gene end by 5 bases; junction bases not matched to a gene: 15. The CDR3 extends over 17 amino acids. The CDR3 spells CSASPLPGQGIVYGYTF. CDR3 in DNA: TGCAGTGCTAGCCCTTTACCGGGACAGGGGATTGTATATGGCTACACCTTC.

A note on this clonotype: This may be a read error, as it is one base from a much larger clone. The genes are TRBV29-1 and TRBJ2-7; D gene uncertain. The CDR3 is made up of 12 amino acids. V was pared by 4 bases and J by 6 bases, with 13 bases between. The germline V gene has CDR1 SQVTM and CDR2 ANQGSEA. The CDR3 region is CSVVREDAEQYF. CDR3 sequence (DNA): TGCAGCGTTGTAAGAGAAGACGCCGAGCAGTACTTC.

This clonotype has a count of ten or more. This sequence joins TRBV20-1 and TRBJ1-6; no definite D call. The V end was cut by 6 bases, the J end by 1 base, with 10 bases between. The CDR3 loop spans 14 amino acids. The germline V gene encodes CDR1 DFQATT and CDR2 SNEGSKA (reference sequence). The CDR3 DNA reads TGCAGTGCCCGTGGGGAATCCTATAATTCACCCCTCCACTTT. Translated: CSARGESYNSPLHF.

This clonotype was picked up a small number of times. The chain recombines TRBV5-1 with TRBJ2-6; D gene unclear. The germline V and J ends were trimmed by 4 bases and 4 bases, with 9 bases remaining between them. This CDR3 has 14 residues. The germline gives CDR1 SGHRS, CDR2 YFSETQ. Here the CDR3 reads CASSREAGANVLTF. The CDR3 DNA is TGCGCCAGCAGCCGCGAAGCGGGGGCCAACGTCCTGACTTTC.

The V and J genes are TRBV7-8 and TRBJ2-7; D is perhaps TRBD1 or TRBD2 (5 bases each). The germline V gene encodes CDR1 SGHVS and CDR2 FQNEAQ. The CDR3 is 15 amino acids. V shed 1 base and J shed 7 bases, with 17 bases lying between them. CDR3 sequence reads: CASSLVGTGRGEQYF. CDR3 nucleotide sequence: TGTGCCAGCAGCTTAGTGGGGACGGGTAGGGGAGAGCAGTACTTC.

This clonotype has just a few counts. The rearrangement links TRBV7-9 to TRBJ2-7; 7 positions agree with TRBD1. The ends lost 5 bases at V and 3 bases at J; junction bases unmatched: 10. This CDR3 is built from 15 residues. The V gene's germline CDR1 is SEHNR and CDR2 FQNEAQ (reference sequence). In DNA, the CDR3 is TGTGCCAGCAGCCAAGAGGCCAGACAGGGCTACGAGCAGTACTTC. Amino acid sequence: CASSQEARQGYEQYF.

In this sample, this clonotype turned up a few times. Being one base from a much bigger clone, this may be a read error. V usage is TRBV5-1 and J usage is TRBJ2-5; D may be TRBD1 or TRBD2 (5 bases each). CDR1 is SGHRS, CDR2 YFSETQ, per germline. CDR3 length: 15 amino acids. CDR3 coding DNA: TGTGCCAGCAGCATCCTACTGGGGGTCCAAGGGACCCAGTACTTC. Its protein is CASSILLGVQGTQYF.

This clonotype occurred a few times. V and J are TRBV2 and TRBJ2-7, with 8 bases identical to TRBD1. Germline-derived CDR1 and CDR2 are SNHLY and FYNNEI. This CDR3 region has 15 residues. V lost 3 bases and J lost 5; bases outside the gene matches: 9. CDR3 bases: TGTGCCAGCAGTGACTGGACAGGGATTCCCCACGAGCAGTACTTC. This sequence encodes CASSDWTGIPHEQYF.

This clonotype was counted many times. The DNA for the CDR3 is TGTGCCAGCAGACAGTATAGCAATCAGCCCCAGCATTTT. As protein: CASRQYSNQPQHF. The rearrangement joins TRBV2 to TRBJ1-5; D unresolved. V was trimmed by 6 bases and J by 0 bases, leaving 6 bases between them. CDR1 and CDR2 from the germline V gene are SNHLY and FYNNEI. The CDR3 runs 13 residues.

Worth noting for this clonotype: Being one base from a much bigger clone, this may be a read error. The chain recombines TRBV20-1 with TRBJ1-2; the match to TRBD1 covers 8 bases. The germline CDR1 and CDR2 sequences are DFQATT and SNEGSKA (reference sequence). V shed 5 bases and J 4 bases; nucleotides not matched to a gene: 3. There are 12 residues in the CDR3. Here the CDR3 DNA reads TGCAGTGCTCCAACAGGGGGCTATGGCTACACCTTC. Translated, it gives CSAPTGGYGYTF.

At least ten counts were recorded for this clonotype. This rearrangement joins TRBV19 to TRBJ2-6; weak D call: TRBD1 (5 bases). The germline gives CDR1 LNHDA, CDR2 SQIVND (reference sequence). The CDR3 totals 16 residues. V was clipped by 2 bases and J by 3 bases, with 11 bases between them. The CDR3 region has the DNA TGTGCCAGTAGTATACAGGGTGCTGGTGGGGCCAACGTCCTGACTTTC. Protein: CASSIQGAGGANVLTF.